The subject of this entry is one T cell receptor (beta chain). Its specificity is unknown. This record belongs to a study of T cell responses to AZD1222 COVID-19 vaccine. Whole-study findings and limits: Repertoires were collected only later (after the peak T cell response had occurred).

Trimming took 5 bases from V and 3 from J; bases not matched to a gene: 5. Looked up from germline, CDR1 is SQVTM and CDR2 is ANQGSEA. This CDR3 comprises 13 residues. Data came from immunoSEQ multiplex PCR; TCRdb stores just in-frame clones and leaves some out. The data hold about 130,000 clones, with around 93% observed a single time. The sequenced sample was peripheral blood, obtained 28 days after the second AZD1222 dose. The sequence was collected from an adult who received the AZD1222 COVID-19 vaccine. The J gene is TRBJ1-1, the V gene TRBV29-1; TRBD1 matches 8 bases. In nucleotides, the CDR3 is TGCAGCGTTTCAGGGGGCGCGGACACTGAAGCTTTCTTT. It codes for CSVSGGADTEAFF. Complete variable domain (other parts from reference TRBV29-1 and TRBJ1-1): SAVISQKPSRDICQRGTSLTIQCQVDSQVTMMFWYRQQPGQSLTLIATANQGSEATYESGFVIDKFPISRPNLTFSTLTVSNMSPEDSSIYLCSVSGGADTEAFFGQGTRLTVV.